This section outlines one TCR beta chain sequence together with its context. It has no known antigen specificity. No clone much larger than this one lies a single base away; base qualities are absent. These data are taken from a study of blood T cells in healthy people across ages (dated by TCRdb to between 2015 and 2016). For the wider study: In model experiments, template switching captured about one uniquely barcoded TCR beta cDNA molecule for every two T cells. Using deep sequencing normalized with unique cDNA molecular identifiers, the study measured how TCR beta repertoire diversity changes with age. The donors were split into four age groups: young (average roughly 15 years), middle-aged (more than 35), aged (more than 60) and long-lived (approximately 80). Donors of different ages were randomly distributed across sequencing lanes to avoid experimental bias. The study analyzed two additional independent replicas of 1 million unique cDNA reads from the same blood draw for two donors, one aged 18 to 30 and one aged 80 or older.

Broader findings and caveats from the paper: Observed TCR beta diversity per million T cells fell roughly linearly with age, and a significant reduction was already apparent by age roughly 40. Because donor CMV infection status was unknown, age-related changes in expanded clonotypes were potentially confounded. Since profiling was done on bulk unsorted PBMCs, naive and antigen-experienced compartments could not be conclusively compared. Compared with the aged group, more naive CD4+ T cells, fewer expanded clones and increased TCR diversity were shown by the long-lived group, suggesting age selection. Estimates of total diversity based on one million sequenced T cells were considered lower bounds and underestimates. Observed TCR beta diversity correlated strongly with the percentage of naive T cells measured by flow cytometry.

The donors were some 39 Caucasian individuals from Russia, aged roughly 6 to 100 years, who were systemically healthy. Each donor gave ten milliliters of peripheral blood, drawn into EDTA-treated Vacutainer tubes. Ficoll-Paque density-gradient centrifugation was used to isolate PBMCs, with at least 6 million obtained per sample. Trizol reagent was used to extract total RNA from the PBMCs, yielding at least 5 micrograms per sample. For every donor, flow cytometry on a PBMC aliquot measured the percentage of naive CD45RAhigh/CD27high T cells. Libraries came from 5' RACE. Sequencing relied on an Illumina HiSeq 2500. A second roughly 7 to 12 cycle PCR used a sample-barcoded 5' primer and a J-beta primer mix. A unique molecular identifier was introduced onto each TCR beta cDNA molecule by a template-switch 5' adaptor carrying 12 random nucleotides. Each sample yielded at least 2.5 million CDR3-containing paired-end reads. First-strand cDNA synthesis was performed from all RNA using the Mint cDNA synthesis kit, with priming by a TRBC-specific oligonucleotide. Following uracil-DNA glycosylase treatment, a first 18-cycle PCR with universal primers M1SS and BC2_uni_R was performed on all cDNA. Processing in the source paper ran as follows. Each sample was normalized by randomly selecting 1 million high-quality reads, each carrying a distinct molecular identifier. Reads with shared molecular identifiers were discarded instead of being binned into consensus sequences. CDR3 identification, clonotype clustering and error correction used MiTCR with a Q25 quality threshold and the strictest error-elimination algorithm. A nonparametric unseen species model using Euler transformation provided a lower-bound estimate of total TCR beta diversity. TCRdb redid the processing of the public reads, applying fastp at Q25 and MiXCR, and retained in-frame beta chains. CDR3 protein duplicates are merged, each entry listing the most common genes and DNA. In this record, the V and J calls reflect TCRdb's handling and not the investigators' own analysis. This sample comprises about 1.4 million distinct CDR3 sequences, roughly 60% of them detected only once. The top ten constitute 5% to 7% of the sample.

The germline V gene provides CDR1 SGHDT and CDR2 YYEEEE. A distance of 10 bases separates the germline ends of V and J, which lose 4 bases and 0 bases respectively. The CDR3 goes from the cysteine to the phenylalanine over 14 residues. Only the CDR3 DNA is retained, 42 bases long and in frame from the first base. Sequenced sample: blood. The chain is assembled from TRBV5-6 and TRBJ2-5; the D gene lacks a confident call. The sequence was collected from a man in his late teens or twenties in good health. The CDR3 protein sequence reads: CASSDTENQETQYF. The nucleotide sequence reads as follows: TGTGCCAGCAGCGATACAGAGAACCAAGAGACCCAGTACTTC.